Listed below are T cell receptor beta chains from one sample, sequenced in a study of OX40 agonist ivuxolimab in advanced cancers. Clones were sequenced by immunoSEQ multiplex PCR, and TCRdb holds only the in-frame ones, with some missing. This sample yields around 32,000 clones, of which roughly 90% are seen a single time; 26% belongs to the top ten. Sample: CD4+ or CD8+ T cells sorted from blood, taken in a trial of the OX40 agonist ivuxolimab. These receptors were collected from an adult with an advanced solid tumor such as melanoma, head and neck, liver or kidney cancer. The CDR3 runs from the conserved cysteine through the conserved F or W. Fields, in order: D gene, J gene, V gene, clone size, CDR3 DNA, CDR3 protein. D genes are given only for firm matches. Size is omitted from some rows. Given values are once, few, many or a class for expanded clones.

>.|TRBJ2-1|TRBV19|.
TGTGCCAGTAAAGGCTCCTACAATGAGCAGTTCTTC
CASKGSYNEQFF
>.|TRBJ2-3|TRBV6-5|.
TGTGCCAGCAGCTTCGGGTCAGGGGGCACAGATACGCAGTATTTT
CASSFGSGGTDTQYF
>.|TRBJ2-7|TRBV27|.
TGTGCCAGCAGTTCCCCCGGATACGAGCAGTACTTC
CASSSPGYEQYF
>TRBD1|TRBJ2-3|TRBV11-2|once
TGTGCCAGCAGCCCCAGACAGGGAACAGATACGCAGTATTTT
CASSPRQGTDTQYF
>.|TRBJ2-7|TRBV7-3|.
TGTGCCAGCAGCCCGGCCGGGACACAGTACGAGCAGTACTTC
CASSPAGTQYEQYF
>.|TRBJ2-3|TRBV13|.
TGTGCCAGCAGCTTACGTCCAGGGACGGTGCCAGATACGCAGTATTTT
CASSLRPGTVPDTQYF
>.|TRBJ1-1|TRBV27|.
TGTGCCAGCAGTCCAAAGGCAGGGGCGAACACTGAAGCTTTCTTT
CASSPKAGANTEAFF
>.|TRBJ2-7|TRBV5-6|.
TGTGCCCGCCGCTGGGGCCGCGCGGGGGCGGGGGAGCAGTACTTC
CARRWGRAGAGEQYF
>.|TRBJ2-3|TRBV5-1|once
TGCGCCAGCAGCGTGAGCCCAGATACGCAGTATTTT
CASSVSPDTQYF
>.|TRBJ2-3|TRBV7-9|.
TGTGCCAGCAGCACCGCGGTCGCTAGCACAGATACGCAGTATTTT
CASSTAVASTDTQYF
>.|TRBJ2-5|TRBV9|.
TGTGCCAGCAGCGTAGGGTTGACGGGGGAGACCCAGTACTTC
CASSVGLTGETQYF
>.|TRBJ1-2|TRBV28|.
TGTGCCAGCAGTTTAAATCCGCAGGGACGCGGCTATGGCTACACCTTC
CASSLNPQGRGYGYTF
>.|TRBJ2-1|TRBV13|once
TGTGCCAGCAGCTTGACTAAGAGCTCCTACAATGAGCAGTTCTTC
CASSLTKSSYNEQFF
>.|TRBJ2-5|TRBV5-4|.
TGTGCCAGCAGCTTGAAGGATCAAGAGACCCAGTACTTC
CASSLKDQETQYF
>.|TRBJ2-7|TRBV27|.
TGTGCCACCCATGGGTCAGACTCCGAGCAGTACTTC
CATHGSDSEQYF
>.|TRBJ1-2|TRBV28|.
TGTGCCACCCACGTGGGGGGCTTCTATGGCTACACCTTC
CATHVGGFYGYTF
>.|TRBJ1-5|TRBV5-4|.
TGTGCCAGCAGCTTTGGGGACAATCAGCCCCAGCATTTT
CASSFGDNQPQHF
>.|TRBJ2-2|TRBV9|.
TGTGCCAGCAGCGGGGTTGGGGGCGGGGAGCTGTTTTTT
CASSGVGGGELFF
>.|TRBJ2-6|TRBV11-2|.
TGTGCCAGCAGGAACCGGAACAGGGCTGGGGCCAACGTCCTGACTTTC
CASRNRNRAGANVLTF
>.|TRBJ1-5|TRBV27|.
TGTGCCAGCAGTCCTATGGGGGGGGTTAGGAATCAGCCCCAGCATTTT
CASSPMGGVRNQPQHF
>TRBD1|TRBJ1-2|TRBV28|.
TGTGCCAGCAAAAAAGAGAGGGACAGCTATGGCTACACCTTC
CASKKERDSYGYTF
>.|TRBJ2-7|TRBV5-8|medium-sized
TGTGCCAGCAGCGACGGACTTACCTCCTACGAGCAGTACTTC
CASSDGLTSYEQYF
>.|TRBJ2-1|TRBV5-1|.
TGCGCCAGCAGCTTTGAGGGGAATGAGCAGTTCTTC
CASSFEGNEQFF
>.|TRBJ1-2|TRBV5-4|.
TGTGCCAGCAGCTTCGACAGCACTAACTATGGCTACACCTTC
CASSFDSTNYGYTF
>TRBD1|TRBJ1-2|TRBV11-2|once
TGTGCCAGCAGCCTCCGAGCAGGGGGCTTCGTAGCTAACTATGGCTACACCTTC
CASSLRAGGFVANYGYTF
>.|TRBJ2-7|TRBV19|few
TGTGCCAACCACAGACAGGTTCGGGTCTACGAGCAGTACTTC
CANHRQVRVYEQYF
>TRBD1|TRBJ2-7|TRBV5-5|.
TGTGCCAGCAGTTATTCCCCCGGACAGGGGTACGAGCAGTACTTC
CASSYSPGQGYEQYF
>TRBD1|TRBJ2-7|TRBV7-9|.
TGTGCCAGCAGCTTACAAACAGGGGAACGAAGATACGAGCAGTACTTC
CASSLQTGERRYEQYF
>TRBD2|TRBJ2-1|TRBV7-3|once
TGTGCCAGCAGCCTCATAGCGGGACGTGACAATGAGCAGTTCTTC
CASSLIAGRDNEQFF
>.|TRBJ2-7|TRBV15|.
TGTGCCACCAGCAGGACCGGTAGCGAGCAGTACTTC
CATSRTGSEQYF